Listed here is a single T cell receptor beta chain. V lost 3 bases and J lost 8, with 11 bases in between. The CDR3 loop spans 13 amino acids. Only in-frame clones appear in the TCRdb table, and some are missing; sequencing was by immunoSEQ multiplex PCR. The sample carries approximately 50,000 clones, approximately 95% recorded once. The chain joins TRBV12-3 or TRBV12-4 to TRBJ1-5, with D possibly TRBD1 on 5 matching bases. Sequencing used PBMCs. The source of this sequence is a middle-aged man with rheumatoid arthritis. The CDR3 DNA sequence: TGTGCCAGCAGTTTGAGGGGTTGGGAGCCCCAGCATTTT. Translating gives CASSLRGWEPQHF.